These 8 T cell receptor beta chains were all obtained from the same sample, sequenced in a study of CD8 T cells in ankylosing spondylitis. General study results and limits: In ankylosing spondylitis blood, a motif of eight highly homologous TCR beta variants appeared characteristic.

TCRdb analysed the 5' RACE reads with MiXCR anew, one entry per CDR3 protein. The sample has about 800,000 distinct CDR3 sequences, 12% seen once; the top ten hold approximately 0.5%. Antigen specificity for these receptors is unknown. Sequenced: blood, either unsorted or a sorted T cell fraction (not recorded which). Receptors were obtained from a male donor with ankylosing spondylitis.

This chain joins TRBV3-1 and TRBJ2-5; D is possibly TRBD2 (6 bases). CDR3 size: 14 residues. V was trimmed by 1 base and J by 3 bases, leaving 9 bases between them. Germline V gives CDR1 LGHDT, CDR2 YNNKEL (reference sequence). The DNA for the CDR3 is TGTGCCAGCAGCCAAGCGGTAGCGGAAGAGACCCAGTACTTC. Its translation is CASSQAVAEETQYF.

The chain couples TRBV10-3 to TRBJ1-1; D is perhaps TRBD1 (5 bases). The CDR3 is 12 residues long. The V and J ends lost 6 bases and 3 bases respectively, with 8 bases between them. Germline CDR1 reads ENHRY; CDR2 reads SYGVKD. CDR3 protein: CAIRTGDTEAFF. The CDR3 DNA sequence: TGTGCCATCAGGACGGGGGACACTGAAGCTTTCTTT.

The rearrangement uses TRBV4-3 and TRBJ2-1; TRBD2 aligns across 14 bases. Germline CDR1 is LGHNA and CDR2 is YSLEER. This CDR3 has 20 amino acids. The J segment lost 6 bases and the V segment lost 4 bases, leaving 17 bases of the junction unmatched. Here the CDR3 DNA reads TGCGCCAGCAGCCCTTTTAAAGGACTAGCGGGAGGAATTGCCTCCAATGAGCAGTTCTTC. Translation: CASSPFKGLAGGIASNEQFF.

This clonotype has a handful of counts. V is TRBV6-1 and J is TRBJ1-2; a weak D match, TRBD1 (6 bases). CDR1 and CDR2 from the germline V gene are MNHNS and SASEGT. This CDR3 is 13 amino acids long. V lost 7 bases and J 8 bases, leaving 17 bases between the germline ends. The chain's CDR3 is CASIWTASDGYTF. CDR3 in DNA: TGTGCCAGCATCTGGACAGCAAGCGACGGCTACACCTTC.

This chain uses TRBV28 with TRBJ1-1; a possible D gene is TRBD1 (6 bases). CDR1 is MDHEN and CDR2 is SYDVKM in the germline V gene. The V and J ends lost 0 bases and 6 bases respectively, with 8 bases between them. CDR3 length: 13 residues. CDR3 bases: TGTGCCAGCAGTTTATGGCCAGGGGCTGAAGCTTTCTTT. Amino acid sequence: CASSLWPGAEAFF.

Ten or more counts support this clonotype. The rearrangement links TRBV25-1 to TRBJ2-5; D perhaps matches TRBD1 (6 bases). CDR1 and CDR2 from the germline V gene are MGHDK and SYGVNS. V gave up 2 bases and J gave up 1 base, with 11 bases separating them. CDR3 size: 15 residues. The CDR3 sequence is CASSEGGQTQETQYF. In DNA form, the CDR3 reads TGTGCCAGCAGTGAAGGGGGCCAGACCCAAGAGACCCAGTACTTC.

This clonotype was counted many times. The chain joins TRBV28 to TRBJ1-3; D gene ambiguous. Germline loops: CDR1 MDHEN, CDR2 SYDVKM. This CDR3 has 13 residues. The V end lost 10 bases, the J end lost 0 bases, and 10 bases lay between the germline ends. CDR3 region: CATLDFSGNTIYF. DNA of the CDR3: TGTGCCACCCTGGATTTCTCTGGAAACACCATATATTTT.

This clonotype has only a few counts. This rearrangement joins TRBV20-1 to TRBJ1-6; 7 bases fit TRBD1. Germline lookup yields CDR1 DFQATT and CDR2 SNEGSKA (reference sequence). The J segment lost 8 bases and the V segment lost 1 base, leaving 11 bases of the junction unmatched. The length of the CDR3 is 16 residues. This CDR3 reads CSARGYQGDEDSPLHF. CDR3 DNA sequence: TGCAGTGCTAGAGGTTATCAGGGGGACGAGGATTCACCCCTCCACTTT.